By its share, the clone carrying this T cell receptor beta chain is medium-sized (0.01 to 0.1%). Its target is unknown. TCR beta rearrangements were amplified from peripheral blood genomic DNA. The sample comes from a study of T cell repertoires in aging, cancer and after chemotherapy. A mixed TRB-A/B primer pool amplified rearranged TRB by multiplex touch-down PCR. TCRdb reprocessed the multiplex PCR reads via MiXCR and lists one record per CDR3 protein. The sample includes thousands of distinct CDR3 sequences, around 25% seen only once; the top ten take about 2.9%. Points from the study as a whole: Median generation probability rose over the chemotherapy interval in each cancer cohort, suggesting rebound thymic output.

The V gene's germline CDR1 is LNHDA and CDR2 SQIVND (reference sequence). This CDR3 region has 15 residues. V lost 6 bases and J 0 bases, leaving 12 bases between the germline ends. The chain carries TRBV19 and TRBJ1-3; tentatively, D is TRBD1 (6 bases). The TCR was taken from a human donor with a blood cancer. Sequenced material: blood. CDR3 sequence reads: CASSRGLSSGNTIYF. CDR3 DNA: TGTGCCAGTAGCAGGGGACTCAGCTCTGGAAACACCATATATTTT.